Each of the 27 T cell receptor beta chains below was sequenced from the same sample in a study of blood T cell repertoires in COVID-19 (dated by TCRdb to between 2020 and 2021). The library was made by the immunoSEQ multiplex PCR assay. This immuneACCESS table, as held by TCRdb, lists in-frame sequences with V and J called but not all clones. Of the missing ones, under half trace to an unresolved V gene in checked studies; the others have no known cause. The sample table holds around 370,000 clones, of which roughly 91% were seen once. The ten largest clones take up more than 0.95% of the sample. Specimen: PBMCs or T cells enriched from blood (not recorded which). The receptors shown here come from a woman younger than 30 who had recovered from COVID-19.

V usage is TRBV3-1 (or the pseudogene TRBV3-2) and J usage is TRBJ1-5, with D maybe TRBD1 (5 bases). V was shortened by 5 bases and J by 2 bases, with 10 bases between the two germline ends. The length of the CDR3 is 14 residues. The germline V gene encodes CDR1 LGHDT and CDR2 YNNKEL (reference sequence). DNA of the CDR3: TGTGCCAGCAGCGCCCTCAGGGGCAATCAGCCCCAGCATTTT. Its translation is CASSALRGNQPQHF.

The chain recombines TRBV9 with TRBJ1-2, with D unclear. Trimming removed 0 bases from V and 8 bases from J, with 17 bases in between. Germline CDR1 and CDR2: SGDLS and YYNGEE. CDR3 length: 15 residues. The CDR3 here is CASSVDPGRGEGYTF. CDR3 DNA: TGTGCCAGCAGCGTAGACCCGGGCCGCGGGGAAGGCTACACCTTC.

The chain joins TRBV3-1 (or the pseudogene TRBV3-2) to TRBJ2-7, with D perhaps matching TRBD2 (5 bases). Trimming left V 1 base short and J 1 base short, with 5 bases between. Germline CDR1 LGHDT, CDR2 YNNKEL (reference sequence). This CDR3 comprises 13 residues. CDR3 bases: TGTGCCAGCAGCCAAGGGACTTCCTACGAGCAGTACTTC. Its translation is CASSQGTSYEQYF.

The V and J genes are TRBV19 and TRBJ1-4; unclear D gene. Germline V lookup: CDR1 LNHDA, CDR2 SQIVND (reference sequence). With 9 bases removed from V and 0 bases from J, the gap between germline ends came to 17 bases. The CDR3 extends over 16 amino acids. DNA for the CDR3: TGTGCCAGCGCCCTCGGTCGAATTGCAACTAATGAAAAACTGTTTTTT. Amino acids: CASALGRIATNEKLFF.

The chain joins TRBV6-2 or TRBV6-3 to TRBJ1-2; TRBD1 is a possible D gene (5 bases). Germline CDR1 is MNHEY and CDR2 is SVGEGT. This CDR3 is 13 amino acids long. Between the trimmed V and J ends, which lost 5 bases and 4 bases, there was a span of 11 bases. CDR3 sequence: CASSDDSPYGYTF. In DNA, the CDR3 is TGTGCCAGCAGTGACGACAGCCCCTATGGCTACACCTTC.

The V and J genes are TRBV4-3 and TRBJ1-2, with 10 bases lining up with TRBD1. With V trimmed by 4 bases and J by 5 bases, 13 bases remained unmatched. CDR3 length: 17 residues. The V gene's germline CDR1 is LGHNA and CDR2 YSLEER. The CDR3 loop is CASSPKVVDRGGYGYTF. CDR3 nucleotides: TGCGCCAGCAGCCCAAAAGTGGTGGACAGGGGGGGATATGGCTACACCTTC.

The CDR3 spells CASSQVFHGQEEAFF. In DNA, the CDR3 is TGCGCCAGCAGCCAAGTCTTCCACGGACAGGAGGAAGCTTTCTTT. The chain links TRBV4-3 to TRBJ1-1, with TRBD1 identical over 7 bases. Per germline, CDR1 LGHNA and CDR2 YSLEER. This CDR3 is built from 15 residues. Trimming took 1 base from V and 8 from J; bases not matched to a gene: 10.

The CDR3 loop is CASSEGQGAVHEQYF. CDR3 sequence (DNA): TGTGCCAGCAGTGAGGGACAGGGGGCAGTCCACGAGCAGTACTTC. The genes are TRBV6-1 and TRBJ2-7; TRBD1 agrees at 12 bases. Looked up from germline, CDR1 is MNHNS and CDR2 is SASEGT. This CDR3 has 15 amino acids. Trimming removed 3 bases from V and 5 bases from J; junction bases left unmatched: 5.

The chain links TRBV6-2 or TRBV6-3 to TRBJ1-5; TRBD1 agrees at 8 bases. CDR1 is MNHEY, CDR2 SVGEGT, per germline. The J segment lost 3 bases and the V segment lost 2 bases, leaving 12 bases of the junction unmatched. This CDR3 is 18 amino acids long. CDR3 sequence (DNA): TGTGCCAGCAGTTACCCGCGCAGGGGGCTTGGGAACAATCAGCCCCAGCATTTT. It is translated as CASSYPRRGLGNNQPQHF.

V and J are TRBV3-1 (or the pseudogene TRBV3-2) and TRBJ2-2; 12 bases agree with TRBD2. J was trimmed by 0 bases and V by 1 base; bases with no gene match: 12. Germline V lookup: CDR1 LGHDT, CDR2 YNNKEL (reference sequence). The CDR3 has 21 amino acids. CDR3 sequence: CASSQGGFGASGGANTGELFF. In DNA, the CDR3 is TGTGCCAGCAGCCAAGGAGGATTTGGTGCTAGCGGGGGGGCGAACACCGGGGAGCTGTTTTTT.

The chain links TRBV6-5 to TRBJ2-5; 8 nucleotides match TRBD2. This CDR3 is 15 amino acids long. CDR1 is MNHEY and CDR2 is SVGAGI in the germline V gene. The V and J ends lost 2 bases and 3 bases, in that order; junction bases with no gene match: 5. CDR3 nucleotide sequence: TGTGCCAGCAGTTACCGGGGGGGGCCGGAAGAGACCCAGTACTTC. This encodes CASSYRGGPEETQYF.

The rearrangement uses TRBV7-3 and TRBJ2-1; 8 bases are shared with TRBD2. Unmatched junction bases numbered 16, after V lost 1 base and J lost 8 bases. CDR1 SGHTA and CDR2 FQGTGA come from the germline V gene. There are 18 residues in the CDR3. CDR3 amino acids: CASSLKGGRRGAMDEQFF. As DNA, the CDR3 is TGTGCCAGCAGCTTAAAGGGAGGGAGGCGGGGGGCCATGGATGAGCAGTTCTTC.

J is TRBJ2-7 and V is TRBV7-2; 7 bases are a match to TRBD2. Per germline, CDR1 SGHTA and CDR2 FQGNSA. This CDR3 is 16 amino acids long. V lost 4 bases to trimming and J lost 2 bases; unmatched junction nucleotides: 11. CDR3 nucleotide sequence: TGTGCCAGCAGCTCAGGCGGGGGACCCCGGGCCTACGAGCAGTACTTC. Its translation: CASSSGGGPRAYEQYF.

The chain uses TRBV28 and TRBJ2-7; D is perhaps TRBD2 (6 bases). The CDR3 is made up of 15 amino acids. The V and J ends lost 4 bases and 2 bases respectively, with 15 bases between them. Germline CDR1 reads MDHEN; CDR2 reads SYDVKM. As DNA, the CDR3 is TGTGCCAGCAGTTCTATGATGGGGGGACCCTACGAGCAGTACTTC. It is translated as CASSSMMGGPYEQYF.

The chain is built from TRBV11-2 and TRBJ2-1, with D possibly TRBD2 on 6 matching bases. Germline CDR1 and CDR2: SGHAT and FQNNGV. With 5 bases removed from V and 4 bases from J, the gap between germline ends came to 18 bases. The CDR3 is made up of 16 amino acids. The chain's CDR3 is CASSRSSGSLYNEQFF. CDR3 nucleotide sequence: TGTGCCAGCAGCCGTTCAAGCGGGTCACTTTACAATGAGCAGTTCTTC.

This chain links TRBV18 with TRBJ1-1; D is uncertain. Trimming took 6 bases from V and 1 from J, leaving 15 bases between them. Per germline, CDR1 KGHSH and CDR2 LQKENI. The length of the CDR3 is 15 residues. This CDR3 is CASSGRGSGNTEAFF. The CDR3 coding sequence is TGTGCCAGCTCGGGGAGAGGGTCGGGGAACACTGAAGCTTTCTTT.

The rearrangement joins TRBV29-1 to TRBJ2-2, with TRBD2 matching 7 bases. The CDR3 consists of 16 residues. Germline CDR1 SQVTM, CDR2 ANQGSEA. The J segment lost 0 bases and the V segment lost 0 bases, leaving 4 bases of the junction unmatched. Here the CDR3 reads CSVEDERGANTGELFF. The CDR3 bases are TGCAGCGTTGAAGATGAACGGGGGGCGAACACCGGGGAGCTGTTTTTT.

The V gene is TRBV2, the J gene TRBJ1-4; the D gene is possibly TRBD1 (5 bases). CDR1 SNHLY and CDR2 FYNNEI come from the germline V gene. The V end lost 4 bases, the J end lost 5 bases, and 8 bases lay between the germline ends. The CDR3 extends over 13 amino acids. The CDR3 DNA sequence: TGTGCCAGCAGTGCAGGGATAAATGAAAAACTGTTTTTT. Translated: CASSAGINEKLFF.

The chain recombines TRBV4-1 with TRBJ2-3, with TRBD2 matching over 14 bases. The ends lost 4 bases at V and 7 bases at J; junction bases unmatched: 7. The CDR3 is made up of 16 amino acids. CDR1 MGHRA and CDR2 YSYEKL come from the germline V gene. The CDR3 sequence is CASSRGLAGASNTQYF. The CDR3, as DNA: TGCGCCAGCAGCCGGGGACTAGCGGGGGCATCAAATACGCAGTATTTT.

The chain couples TRBV18 to TRBJ1-5; no firm D call. The CDR3 length is 14 residues. Germline loops: CDR1 KGHSH, CDR2 LQKENI. V was pared by 5 bases and J by 1 base, with 9 bases between. CDR3 in amino acids: CASSEGRSNQPQHF. CDR3 DNA: TGTGCCAGCTCAGAGGGTAGGAGCAATCAGCCCCAGCATTTT.

This clone has only a few counts. The rearrangement uses TRBV9 and TRBJ1-1, with a tentative D call TRBD1 (5 bases). The CDR3 totals 15 residues. Germline assignment: CDR1 SGDLS and CDR2 YYNGEE. The V and J ends lost 0 bases and 4 bases respectively, with 13 bases between them. Written as DNA, the CDR3 is TGTGCCAGCAGCGTAGTAGAGGGGAGGGGCACTGAAGCTTTCTTT. This encodes CASSVVEGRGTEAFF.

This chain links TRBV11-2 with TRBJ1-4, with D possibly being TRBD1 (5 bases). Germline CDR1 and CDR2: SGHAT and FQNNGV. The V and J ends lost 10 bases and 7 bases respectively, with 19 bases between them. The CDR3 runs 14 residues. The CDR3 loop reads CATGLDRGSEKLFF. CDR3 DNA sequence: TGTGCCACCGGTCTAGACAGAGGATCTGAAAAACTGTTTTTT.

The chain uses TRBV2 and TRBJ1-5, with 8 bases matching TRBD1. Germline V lookup: CDR1 SNHLY, CDR2 FYNNEI. The V segment lost 5 bases and the J segment 6 bases; nucleotides outside the gene matches: 9. The CDR3 length is 15 residues. The CDR3 protein is CASSPQGALSQPQHF. The DNA of the CDR3 is TGTGCCAGCAGTCCTCAGGGGGCGCTCAGTCAGCCCCAGCATTTT.

This chain connects TRBV9 to TRBJ2-1; D perhaps matches TRBD1 (6 bases). Trimming cost V 0 bases and J 9 bases, with 7 bases left between them. This CDR3 comprises 12 residues. CDR1 SGDLS and CDR2 YYNGEE come from the germline V gene. The CDR3 bases are TGTGCCAGCAGCGTAGAAGGGGGTGAGCAGTTCTTC. Its translation: CASSVEGGEQFF.

This chain connects TRBV6-5 to TRBJ1-2, with D unresolved. Trimming removed 2 bases from V and 4 bases from J, with 14 bases in between. This CDR3 region has 15 residues. From germline, CDR1 is MNHEY and CDR2 SVGAGI. Here the CDR3 reads CASSYVSSEVYGYTF. CDR3 DNA: TGTGCCAGCAGTTACGTCTCCTCCGAGGTCTATGGCTACACCTTC.

The count of this clone is one. The genes are TRBV11-2 and TRBJ1-4; 11 bases are a match to TRBD1. Trimming at V came to 3 bases and at J to 8 bases, leaving 5 bases not matched to a gene. The CDR3 is 15 residues long. The V gene's germline CDR1 is SGHAT and CDR2 FQNNGV. CDR3 coding DNA: TGTGCCAGCAGCTTCGGGACAGGGGGTGAGGAAAAACTGTTTTTT. It codes for CASSFGTGGEEKLFF.

The gene calls are TRBV30 and TRBJ1-4; 9 nucleotides align to TRBD1. CDR3 length equals 14 residues. V was clipped by 6 bases and J by 4 bases; unmatched bases: 6. From germline, CDR1 is GTSNPN and CDR2 SVGIG (reference sequence). CDR3 coding DNA: TGTGCCTGTCCCGTGACAGGGGGTAATGAAAAACTGTTTTTT. This gives the protein CACPVTGGNEKLFF. Full variable domain (outside the CDR3, taken from reference TRBV30 and TRBJ1-4): SQTIHQWPATLVQPVGSPLSLECTVEGTSNPNLYWYRQAAGRGLQLLFYSVGIGQISSEVPQNLSASRPQDRQFILSSKKLLLSDSGFYLCACPVTGGNEKLFFGSGTQLSVL.